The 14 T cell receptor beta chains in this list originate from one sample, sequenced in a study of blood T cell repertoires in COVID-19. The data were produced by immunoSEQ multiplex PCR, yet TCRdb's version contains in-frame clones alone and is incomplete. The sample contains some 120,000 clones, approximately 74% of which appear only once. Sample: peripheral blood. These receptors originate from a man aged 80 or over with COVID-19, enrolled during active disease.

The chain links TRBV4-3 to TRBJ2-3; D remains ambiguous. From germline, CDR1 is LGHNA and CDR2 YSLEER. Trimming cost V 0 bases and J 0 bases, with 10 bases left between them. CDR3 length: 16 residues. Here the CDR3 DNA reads TGCGCCAGCAGCCAAGAGGGCTACCCTAGCACAGATACGCAGTATTTT. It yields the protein CASSQEGYPSTDTQYF.

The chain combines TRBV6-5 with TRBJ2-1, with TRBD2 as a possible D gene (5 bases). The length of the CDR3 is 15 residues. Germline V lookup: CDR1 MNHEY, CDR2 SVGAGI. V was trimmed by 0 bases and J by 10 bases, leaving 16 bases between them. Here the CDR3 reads CASSYSKDGMGEQFF. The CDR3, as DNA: TGTGCCAGCAGTTACTCGAAGGACGGGATGGGGGAGCAGTTCTTC.

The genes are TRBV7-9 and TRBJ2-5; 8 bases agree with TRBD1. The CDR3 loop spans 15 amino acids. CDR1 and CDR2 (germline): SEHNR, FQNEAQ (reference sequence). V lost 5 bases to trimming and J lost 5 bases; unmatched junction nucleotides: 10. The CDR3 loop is CASSAGTGGGETQYF. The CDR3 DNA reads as TGTGCCAGCAGCGCAGGGACAGGAGGAGGGGAGACCCAGTACTTC.

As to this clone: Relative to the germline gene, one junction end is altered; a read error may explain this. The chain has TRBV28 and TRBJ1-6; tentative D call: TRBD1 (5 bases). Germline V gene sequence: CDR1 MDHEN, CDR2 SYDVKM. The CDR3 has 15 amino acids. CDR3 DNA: TGTGCCAGCAGTTTTAGGGGCTCCGATAATTCACCCCTCCACTTT. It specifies CASSFRGSDNSPLHF.

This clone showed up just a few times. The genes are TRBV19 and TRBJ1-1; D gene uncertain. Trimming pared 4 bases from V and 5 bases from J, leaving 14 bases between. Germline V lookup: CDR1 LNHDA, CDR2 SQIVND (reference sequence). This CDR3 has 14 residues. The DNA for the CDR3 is TGTGCCAGTAGTACAGGAGGCTCGTATACTGAAGCTTTCTTT. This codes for CASSTGGSYTEAFF. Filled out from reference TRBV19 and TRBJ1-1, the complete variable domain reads DGGITQSPKYLFRKEGQNVTLSCEQNLNHDAMYWYRQDPGQGLRLIYYSQIVNDFQKGDIAEGYSVSREKKESFPLTVTSAQKNPTAFYLCASSTGGSYTEAFFGQGTRLTVV.

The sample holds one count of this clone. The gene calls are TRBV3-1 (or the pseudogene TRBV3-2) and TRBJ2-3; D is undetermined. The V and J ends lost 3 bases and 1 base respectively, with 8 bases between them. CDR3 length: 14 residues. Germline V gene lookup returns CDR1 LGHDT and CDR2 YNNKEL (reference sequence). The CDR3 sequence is CASSHLRGTDTQYF. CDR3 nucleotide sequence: TGTGCCAGCAGCCACCTTCGAGGCACAGATACGCAGTATTTT.

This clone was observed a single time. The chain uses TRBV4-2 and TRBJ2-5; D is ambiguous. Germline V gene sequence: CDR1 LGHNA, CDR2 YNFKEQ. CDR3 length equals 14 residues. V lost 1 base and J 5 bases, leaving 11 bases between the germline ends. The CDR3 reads CASSQGRLQETQYF. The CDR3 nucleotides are TGTGCCAGCAGCCAAGGTCGGCTACAGGAGACCCAGTACTTC.

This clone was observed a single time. The CDR3: CASSPEANTGELFF. The DNA for the CDR3 is TGCGCCAGCAGCCCCGAGGCGAACACCGGGGAGCTGTTTTTT. V is TRBV5-1 and J is TRBJ2-2; the D is unclear. Trimming stripped 4 bases from V and 0 bases from J, with 7 bases between. The CDR3 totals 14 residues. Germline V gives CDR1 SGHRS, CDR2 YFSETQ.

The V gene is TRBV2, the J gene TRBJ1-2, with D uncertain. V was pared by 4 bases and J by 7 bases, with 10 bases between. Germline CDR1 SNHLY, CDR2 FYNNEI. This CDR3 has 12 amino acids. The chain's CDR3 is CASSASEGGYTF. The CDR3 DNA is TGTGCCAGCAGTGCATCCGAGGGTGGCTACACCTTC.

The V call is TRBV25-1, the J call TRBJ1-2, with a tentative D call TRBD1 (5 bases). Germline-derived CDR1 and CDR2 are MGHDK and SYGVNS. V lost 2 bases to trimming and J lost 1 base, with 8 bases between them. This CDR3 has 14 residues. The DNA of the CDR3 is TGTGCCAGCAGTGAAGCAGGGATTAACTATGGCTACACCTTC. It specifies CASSEAGINYGYTF.

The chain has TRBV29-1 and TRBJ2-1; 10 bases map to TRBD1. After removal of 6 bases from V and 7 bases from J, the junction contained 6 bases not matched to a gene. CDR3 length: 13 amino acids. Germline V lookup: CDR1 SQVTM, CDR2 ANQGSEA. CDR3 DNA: TGCAGCGTAAGACAGGGGGCGCCGAATGAGCAGTTCTTC. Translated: CSVRQGAPNEQFF.

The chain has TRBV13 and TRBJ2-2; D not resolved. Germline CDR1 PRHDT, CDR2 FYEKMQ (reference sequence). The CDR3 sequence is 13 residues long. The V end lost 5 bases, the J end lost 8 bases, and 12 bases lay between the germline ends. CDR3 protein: CASSHGASGELFF. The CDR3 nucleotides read TGTGCCAGCAGCCACGGTGCCTCGGGGGAGCTGTTTTTT.

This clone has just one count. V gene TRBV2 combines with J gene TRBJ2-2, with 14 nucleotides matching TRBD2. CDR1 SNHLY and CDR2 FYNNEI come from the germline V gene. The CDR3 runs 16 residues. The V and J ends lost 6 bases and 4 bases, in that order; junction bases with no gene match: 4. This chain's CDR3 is CASRTGLAGGTGELFF. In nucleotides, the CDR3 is TGTGCCAGCAGGACAGGACTAGCGGGAGGCACCGGGGAGCTGTTTTTT.

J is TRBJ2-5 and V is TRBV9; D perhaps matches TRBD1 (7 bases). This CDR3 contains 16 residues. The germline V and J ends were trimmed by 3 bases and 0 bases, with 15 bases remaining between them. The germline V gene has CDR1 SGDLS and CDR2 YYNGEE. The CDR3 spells CASSGASGGNQETQYF. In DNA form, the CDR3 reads TGTGCCAGCAGCGGGGCCTCAGGGGGGAACCAAGAGACCCAGTACTTC.